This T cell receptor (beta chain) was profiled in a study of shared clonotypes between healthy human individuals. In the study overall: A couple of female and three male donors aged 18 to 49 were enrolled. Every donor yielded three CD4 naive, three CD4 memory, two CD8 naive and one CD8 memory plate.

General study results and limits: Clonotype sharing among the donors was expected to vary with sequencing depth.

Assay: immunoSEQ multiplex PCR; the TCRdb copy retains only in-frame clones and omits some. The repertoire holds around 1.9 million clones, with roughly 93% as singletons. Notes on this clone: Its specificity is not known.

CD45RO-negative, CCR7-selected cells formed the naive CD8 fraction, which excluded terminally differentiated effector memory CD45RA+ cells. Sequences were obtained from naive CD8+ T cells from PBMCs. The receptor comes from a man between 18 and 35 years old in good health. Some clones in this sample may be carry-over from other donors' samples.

Here the CDR3 reads CASSLSHSGTQYF. The CDR3 nucleotides read TGTGCCAGCAGTTTATCCCACTCAGGGACGCAGTATTTT. The chain is built from TRBV27 and TRBJ2-3; TRBD1 might be the D (5 bases). Trimming stripped 0 bases from V and 9 bases from J, with 10 bases between. Germline CDR1 and CDR2: MNHEY and SMNVEV (reference sequence). The CDR3 is 13 residues long.